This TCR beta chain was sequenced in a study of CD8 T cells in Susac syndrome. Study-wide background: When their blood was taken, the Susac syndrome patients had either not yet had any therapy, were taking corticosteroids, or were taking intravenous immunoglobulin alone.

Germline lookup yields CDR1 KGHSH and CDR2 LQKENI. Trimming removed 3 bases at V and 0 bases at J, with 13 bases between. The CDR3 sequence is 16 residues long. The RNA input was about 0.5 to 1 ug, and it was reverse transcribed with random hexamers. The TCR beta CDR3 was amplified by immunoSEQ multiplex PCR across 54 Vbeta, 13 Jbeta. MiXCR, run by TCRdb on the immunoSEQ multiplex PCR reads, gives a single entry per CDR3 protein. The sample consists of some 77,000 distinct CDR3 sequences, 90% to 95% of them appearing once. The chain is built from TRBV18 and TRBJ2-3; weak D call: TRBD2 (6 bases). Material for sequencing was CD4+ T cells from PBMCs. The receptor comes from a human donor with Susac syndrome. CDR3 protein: CASSPDGGTSTDTQYF. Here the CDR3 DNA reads TGTGCCAGCTCACCGGACGGCGGGACTAGCACAGATACGCAGTATTTT.